The next 29 T cell receptor beta chains were all read from a single sample in a study of T cell responses to AZD1222 COVID-19 vaccine. The assay was immunoSEQ multiplex PCR, and TCRdb's table has in-frame clones only and misses some. In the table there are around 150,000 clones, roughly 90% of which are singletons. The source material was peripheral blood, sampled on day 0 of AZD1222 vaccination. These receptors were taken from an adult in good health.

The gene calls are TRBV12-3 or TRBV12-4 and TRBJ2-7, with TRBD1 matching over 7 bases. The CDR3 length is 13 residues. The V segment lost 6 bases and the J segment 3 bases; nucleotides outside the gene matches: 5. The CDR3 reads CASSPRGIYEQYF. CDR3 nucleotides: TGTGCCAGCAGCCCCAGGGGGATCTACGAGCAGTACTTC.

This clone was recorded a few times. The chain has TRBV2 and TRBJ1-4, with D possibly matching TRBD1 (6 bases). CDR3 length equals 18 residues. V was trimmed by 5 bases and J by 4 bases, leaving 23 bases between them. Germline CDR1 SNHLY, CDR2 FYNNEI. The CDR3 loop reads CASSIPPRSTGINEKLFF. The CDR3 nucleotides are TGTGCCAGCAGTATACCGCCCCGGAGTACAGGGATTAATGAAAAACTGTTTTTT.

J is TRBJ2-5 and V is TRBV5-4; D may be TRBD2 (6 bases). The V and J ends lost 2 bases and 5 bases respectively, with 10 bases between them. CDR3 size: 13 residues. Germline V gene lookup returns CDR1 SGHNT and CDR2 YYREEE (reference sequence). CDR3 DNA sequence: TGTGCCAGCAGCTTAGGAGGGGTGGAGACCCAGTACTTC. It codes for CASSLGGVETQYF.

V and J are TRBV19 and TRBJ1-2; D is ambiguous. Germline CDR1 LNHDA, CDR2 SQIVND (reference sequence). V was clipped by 8 bases and J by 2 bases, with 9 bases between them. The CDR3 covers 12 residues. The DNA of the CDR3 is TGTGCCAGTGAGGACGGAAACTATGGCTACACCTTC. It codes for CASEDGNYGYTF.

The rearrangement uses TRBV3-1 (or the pseudogene TRBV3-2) and TRBJ1-2; possible D gene TRBD1, 6 bases. V gave up 4 bases and J gave up 8 bases, with 23 bases separating them. This CDR3 spans 16 amino acids. The V gene's germline CDR1 is LGHDT and CDR2 YNNKEL (reference sequence). In nucleotides, the CDR3 is TGTGCCAGCAGCCCAGCAAGTGCGGGGGGGCCAGGAGGCTACACCTTC. Residues: CASSPASAGGPGGYTF.

This chain's CDR3 is CASSQRIEQYF. The CDR3 bases are TGTGCCAGCAGTCAACGCATCGAGCAGTACTTC. V usage is TRBV6-2 or TRBV6-3 and J usage is TRBJ2-7; no firm D call. CDR3 length: 11 amino acids. Germline V gene data show CDR1 as MNHEY and CDR2 as SVGEGT. The V and J ends lost 5 bases and 6 bases respectively, with 8 bases between them.

The chain recombines TRBV5-1 with TRBJ1-5, with D unresolved. The CDR3 length is 23 residues. Trimming left V 0 bases short and J 0 bases short, with 31 bases between. Germline CDR1 reads SGHRS; CDR2 reads YFSETQ. The CDR3 protein is CASSLDKFAQSDFRFISNQPQHF. The CDR3 DNA reads TGCGCCAGCAGCTTGGATAAATTCGCCCAAAGCGATTTCAGATTTATTAGCAATCAGCCCCAGCATTTT.

This sequence joins TRBV6-6 and TRBJ1-2, with D unresolved. The V and J ends lost 0 bases and 8 bases respectively, with 16 bases between them. The CDR3 consists of 15 residues. CDR1 and CDR2 (germline): MNHNY, SVGAGI (reference sequence). The CDR3 sequence: CASSYSSLSAQGYTF. The CDR3 coding sequence is TGTGCCAGCAGTTACTCGTCCTTGTCTGCCCAAGGCTACACCTTC.

In this sample, this clone turned up once. V usage is TRBV6-1 and J usage is TRBJ1-5; D ambiguous. V lost 2 bases to trimming and J lost 3 bases, with 11 bases between them. Germline CDR1 reads MNHNS; CDR2 reads SASEGT. This CDR3 region has 15 residues. The CDR3 nucleotides read TGTGCCAGCAGTGAAAGACCGGGAACCAATCAGCCCCAGCATTTT. Translating it yields CASSERPGTNQPQHF.

V is TRBV6-1 and J is TRBJ1-3, with D possibly TRBD1 on 6 matching bases. The germline V gene has CDR1 MNHNS and CDR2 SASEGT. This CDR3 region has 16 residues. V was shortened by 0 bases and J by 3 bases, with 12 bases between the two germline ends. The CDR3 bases are TGTGCCAGCAGTGAAGCGACAGGCCTTAGTGGAAACACCATATATTTT. Its translation: CASSEATGLSGNTIYF.

The rearrangement joins TRBV14 to TRBJ2-5, with TRBD1 identical over 10 bases. The germline V gene encodes CDR1 SGHDN and CDR2 FVKESK. V was pared by 5 bases and J by 4 bases, with 7 bases of the junction left unmatched. This CDR3 contains 15 residues. CDR3 amino acids: CASSIRQGAVETQYF. CDR3 sequence (DNA): TGTGCCAGCAGCATAAGACAGGGGGCCGTAGAGACCCAGTACTTC.

V and J are TRBV27 and TRBJ2-7, with D hard to call. CDR3 length: 9 residues. Trimming pared 8 bases from V and 7 bases from J, leaving 6 bases between. Germline assignment: CDR1 MNHEY and CDR2 SMNVEV (reference sequence). The CDR3 nucleotides are TGTGCCAGCGGATGGGAGCAGTACTTC. Protein: CASGWEQYF.

This chain links TRBV28 with TRBJ1-1; tentatively, D is TRBD1 (5 bases). The germline V and J ends were trimmed by 8 bases and 1 base, with 17 bases remaining between them. CDR1 is MDHEN and CDR2 is SYDVKM in the germline V gene. This CDR3 is 15 amino acids long. Written as DNA, the CDR3 is TGTGCCAGCCAGCGGGGGACGTTAGGGAACACTGAAGCTTTCTTT. This codes for CASQRGTLGNTEAFF.

This clone was recorded a few times. The chain joins TRBV5-1 to TRBJ2-7; 7 positions agree with TRBD1. Unmatched junction bases numbered 6, after V lost 4 bases and J lost 2 bases. This CDR3 has 14 residues. Germline values: CDR1 SGHRS, CDR2 YFSETQ. This CDR3 reads CASSRQGSAYEQYF. DNA of the CDR3: TGCGCCAGCAGCCGACAGGGCTCGGCCTACGAGCAGTACTTC.

The chain joins TRBV7-2 to TRBJ1-3; D unclear. The length of the CDR3 is 13 residues. V was clipped by 2 bases and J by 5 bases, with 7 bases between them. CDR1 is SGHTA, CDR2 FQGNSA, per germline. Here the CDR3 reads CASSLIGRNTIYF. CDR3 in DNA: TGTGCCAGCAGCTTAATAGGGAGAAACACCATATATTTT. Filled out from reference TRBV7-2 and TRBJ1-3, the complete variable domain reads GAGVSQSPSNKVTEKGKDVELRCDPISGHTALYWYRQSLGQGLEFLIYFQGNSAPDKSGLPSDRFSAERTGGSVSTLTIQRTQQEDSAVYLCASSLIGRNTIYFGEGSWLTVV.

V usage is TRBV28 and J usage is TRBJ1-3; a possible D gene is TRBD1 (6 bases). Trimming took 2 bases from V and 4 from J, leaving 18 bases between them. Germline values: CDR1 MDHEN, CDR2 SYDVKM. The CDR3 totals 17 residues. The CDR3 protein is CASSLPAGAGAGNTIYF. CDR3 DNA: TGTGCCAGCAGTTTACCGGCTGGGGCAGGGGCAGGAAACACCATATATTTT.

V gene TRBV7-9 combines with J gene TRBJ1-2; D unclear. In germline, CDR1 is SEHNR, CDR2 FQNEAQ (reference sequence). V lost 4 bases and J lost 4, with 10 bases in between. The CDR3 has 13 residues. CDR3 region: CASSSTGFYGYTF. The CDR3, as DNA: TGTGCCAGCAGCTCTACGGGGTTCTATGGCTACACCTTC. The full variable domain, in which reference TRBV7-9 and TRBJ1-2 provide the parts outside the CDR3, is DTGVSQNPRHKITKRGQNVTFRCDPISEHNRLYWYRQTLGQGPEFLTYFQNEAQLEKSRLLSDRFSAERPKGSFSTLEIQRTEQGDSAMYLCASSSTGFYGYTFGSGTRLTVV.

The rearrangement joins TRBV6-2 or TRBV6-3 to TRBJ1-4, with 10 nucleotides matching TRBD1. The V segment lost 6 bases and the J segment 8 bases; nucleotides outside the gene matches: 6. CDR1 is MNHEY and CDR2 is SVGEGT in the germline V gene. The CDR3 is made up of 14 amino acids. The CDR3 reads CASSRQGAGEKLFF. Here the CDR3 DNA reads TGTGCCAGCAGCCGACAGGGGGCGGGAGAAAAACTGTTTTTT.

The chain uses TRBV30 and TRBJ2-2; D unresolved. The CDR3 runs 13 residues. Per the germline V gene, CDR1 is GTSNPN and CDR2 is SVGIG (reference sequence). V was clipped by 1 base and J by 4 bases, with 7 bases between them. The CDR3, as DNA: TGTGCCTGGAGTGGGGTTCGCACCGGGGAGCTGTTTTTT. Translation: CAWSGVRTGELFF.

The chain combines TRBV19 with TRBJ2-1; 10 bases are shared with TRBD2. The germline V gene encodes CDR1 LNHDA and CDR2 SQIVND (reference sequence). Trimming cost V 2 bases and J 7 bases; bases outside gene matches: 5. This CDR3 region has 15 residues. CDR3 DNA sequence: TGTGCCAGTAGTATACTAGCGGGAGAGGCGAATGAGCAGTTCTTC. Its translation: CASSILAGEANEQFF. The entire variable domain, with the rest obtained from reference TRBV19 and TRBJ2-1, is as follows: DGGITQSPKYLFRKEGQNVTLSCEQNLNHDAMYWYRQDPGQGLRLIYYSQIVNDFQKGDIAEGYSVSREKKESFPLTVTSAQKNPTAFYLCASSILAGEANEQFFGPGTRLTVL.

The V gene is TRBV7-2, the J gene TRBJ2-7; TRBD1 might be the D (6 bases). In germline, CDR1 is SGHTA, CDR2 FQGNSA. This CDR3 has 14 residues. V lost 2 bases and J lost 0, with 8 bases in between. CDR3 region: CASSLLGGSYEQYF. The CDR3 region has the DNA TGTGCCAGCAGCTTATTAGGGGGCTCCTACGAGCAGTACTTC.

There are a few counts of this clone. The chain joins TRBV28 to TRBJ2-3, with D unresolved. V gave up 2 bases and J gave up 8 bases, with 2 bases separating them. Germline CDR1 and CDR2: MDHEN and SYDVKM. The CDR3 covers 10 residues. This CDR3 is CASSLVTQYF. The CDR3 DNA is TGTGCCAGCAGTTTAGTTACGCAGTATTTT.

The chain recombines TRBV3-1 (or the pseudogene TRBV3-2) with TRBJ2-5; D is perhaps TRBD1 or TRBD2 (6 bases each). The germline V and J ends were trimmed by 5 bases and 5 bases, with 18 bases remaining between them. Germline-derived CDR1 and CDR2 are LGHDT and YNNKEL (reference sequence). The CDR3 is 15 amino acids. The CDR3 DNA reads as TGTGCCAGCAGCTTCTCCCCGACAGGAGGGGAGACCCAGTACTTC. This encodes CASSFSPTGGETQYF.

The chain links TRBV7-6 to TRBJ2-3; 9 bases map to TRBD1. The trim removed 5 bases at V and 2 bases at J, leaving 5 bases unmatched. Looked up from germline, CDR1 is SGHVS and CDR2 is FNYEAQ. The CDR3 sequence is 15 residues long. The CDR3 reads CASSDGTGFTDTQYF. The CDR3 bases are TGTGCCAGCAGCGACGGGACAGGGTTCACAGATACGCAGTATTTT.

This clone was seen a single time. The V call is TRBV19, the J call TRBJ1-5; maybe TRBD1 (6 bases). The CDR3 totals 16 residues. Germline V gene sequence: CDR1 LNHDA, CDR2 SQIVND (reference sequence). Trimming removed 5 bases from V and 7 bases from J, with 21 bases in between. The CDR3 reads CASSPFNRRDKQPQHF. The CDR3 DNA sequence: TGTGCCAGTAGTCCATTTAATCGCAGGGACAAGCAGCCCCAGCATTTT.

The chain couples TRBV5-6 to TRBJ2-2; D ambiguous. The germline V gene has CDR1 SGHDT and CDR2 YYEEEE. V was pared by 2 bases and J by 2 bases, with 7 bases between. This CDR3 spans 14 amino acids. The CDR3 here is CASSFTANTGELFF. CDR3 bases: TGTGCCAGCAGCTTTACAGCTAACACCGGGGAGCTGTTTTTT.

CDR3 protein: CASRDESYEQYF. The CDR3 nucleotides read TGTGCCAGCCGGGACGAGTCCTACGAGCAGTACTTC. The genes are TRBV28 and TRBJ2-7, with D perhaps assigned TRBD1 or TRBD2 (5 bases each). The germline CDR1 and CDR2 sequences are MDHEN and SYDVKM. Trimming pared 8 bases from V and 1 base from J, leaving 9 bases between. The CDR3 runs 12 residues.

This chain uses TRBV7-9 with TRBJ2-7; 9 nucleotides line up with TRBD1. The CDR3 has 14 residues. Germline assignment: CDR1 SEHNR and CDR2 FQNEAQ (reference sequence). V was clipped by 6 bases and J by 5 bases; unmatched bases: 8. CDR3 sequence reads: CASSPGTGTNEQYF. DNA for the CDR3: TGTGCCAGCAGTCCAGGGACAGGGACCAACGAGCAGTACTTC.

V usage is TRBV7-6 and J usage is TRBJ1-1; the match to TRBD1 covers 7 bases. With V trimmed by 1 base and J by 1 base, 6 bases remained unmatched. The CDR3 length is 16 residues. Per the germline V gene, CDR1 is SGHVS and CDR2 is FNYEAQ. As DNA, the CDR3 is TGTGCCAGCAGCTTAGAGGTGGGACAGAGGAACACTGAAGCTTTCTTT. Residues: CASSLEVGQRNTEAFF.